This TCR beta chain is from a study of beta chain features in type 1 diabetes. In the study overall: Age and gender were similar between patients and healthy donors, as were cell yields. Examination spanned around 110,000,000 sorted cells from all samples.

The entirety of the isolated RNA underwent reverse transcription, so expressed TCRB transcripts were sequenced. Profiling relied on immunoSEQ multiplex PCR, and the TCRdb table lists in-frame clones only, not all of them. The sample has about 650,000 clones; 9.5% to 15% are singletons. This clone came up once. Its antigen is undetermined. This specimen includes other DNA sequences encoding the same CDR3. A heparinised blood draw that averaged around 110 mL was obtained once from each donor. CD4+ naive, central memory, regulatory and stem cell-like memory cells were sorted via CD45RO/CCR7/CD25/CD127/CD95/CD27. Study-wide findings and caveats: Across all four CD4+ subsets, people with type 1 diabetes showed modestly shorter TCRB CDR3s.

CDR3 length equals 11 residues. Germline CDR1 reads MNHEY; CDR2 reads SVGAGI. V shed 2 bases and J shed 8 bases, with 6 bases lying between them. This rearrangement joins TRBV6-5 to TRBJ1-2, with a weak D call TRBD1 (5 bases). Input material: naive CD4+ T cells from blood. This TCR was recovered from a man aged 30 to 45 with type 1 diabetes. For the CDR3, the DNA is TGTGCCAGCAGTTACCAGGGAGGCTACACCTTC. Its translation is CASSYQGGYTF.